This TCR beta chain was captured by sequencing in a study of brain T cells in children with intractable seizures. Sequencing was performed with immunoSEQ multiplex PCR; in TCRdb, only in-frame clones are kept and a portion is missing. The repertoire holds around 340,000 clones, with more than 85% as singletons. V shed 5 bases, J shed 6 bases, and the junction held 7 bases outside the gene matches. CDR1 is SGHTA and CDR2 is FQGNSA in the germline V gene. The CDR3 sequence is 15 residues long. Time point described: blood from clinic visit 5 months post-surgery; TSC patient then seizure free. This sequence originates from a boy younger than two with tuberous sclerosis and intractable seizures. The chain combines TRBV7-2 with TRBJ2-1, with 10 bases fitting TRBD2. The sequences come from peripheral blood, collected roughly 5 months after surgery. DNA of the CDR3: TGTGCCAGCAGCATCAGCGGGGGGGAAGTCAATGAGCAGTTCTTC. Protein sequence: CASSISGGEVNEQFF.